These 14 T cell receptor beta chains were sequenced from one sample in a study of T-cell reconstitution after alpha-beta-depleted transplantation in children. TCRbeta library construction was performed incorporating unique molecular identifiers. TCRdb itself ran the PCR reads through MiXCR, one entry per CDR3 protein. The table has hundreds of thousands of distinct CDR3 sequences, around 17% seen once; the top ten hold approximately 5%. The input for sequencing was PBMCs, mostly from graft donor cells, taken 360 days after TCRalphabeta/CD19-depleted stem cell transplant. The receptors originated from a male patient aged 10 to 17 who had a stem cell transplant for acute lymphoblastic leukemia, so the T cells may come from the graft donor.

This clonotype was counted only a few times. CDR3 DNA sequence: TGCAGTGCTAGAGATCCCCGACTAGCGCAAGAGACCCAGTACTTC. Translation: CSARDPRLAQETQYF. The rearrangement uses TRBV20-1 and TRBJ2-5, with TRBD2 identical over 8 bases. V was clipped by 0 bases and J by 2 bases; unmatched bases: 5. The CDR3 spans 15 residues. Germline V CDR1 and CDR2: DFQATT, SNEGSKA (reference sequence).

The chain has TRBV4-2 and TRBJ2-7; D uncertain. Germline V gives CDR1 LGHNA, CDR2 YNFKEQ. V shed 5 bases and J shed 0 bases, with 17 bases lying between them. The CDR3 is 16 residues long. The CDR3 is CASSTSQAAYSYEQYF. The CDR3 DNA sequence: TGTGCCAGCAGCACCAGTCAGGCAGCCTACTCCTACGAGCAGTACTTC.

This clonotype was seen only a few times. The chain joins TRBV6-6 to TRBJ2-7; TRBD1 is a possible D gene (6 bases). V gave up 6 bases and J gave up 3 bases, with 9 bases separating them. This CDR3 spans 12 amino acids. Per germline, CDR1 MNHNY and CDR2 SVGAGI (reference sequence). The CDR3 DNA reads TGTGCCAGCAGGAGGACAGACTACGAGCAGTACTTC. It encodes CASRRTDYEQYF.

This clonotype was seen only a few times. The rearrangement uses TRBV10-3 and TRBJ2-2; the D gene is possibly TRBD2 (6 bases). Per germline, CDR1 ENHRY and CDR2 SYGVKD. The CDR3 sequence is 15 residues long. V lost 3 bases and J 2 bases, leaving 10 bases between the germline ends. Written as DNA, the CDR3 is TGTGCCATCAGTGATGAGGGGACTAACACCGGGGAGCTGTTTTTT. Translated: CAISDEGTNTGELFF.

This clonotype was seen more than once but under ten times. The chain is built from TRBV12-3 or TRBV12-4 and TRBJ2-2; D gene ambiguous. The CDR3 runs 14 residues. V gave up 7 bases and J gave up 0 bases, with 9 bases separating them. The chain's CDR3 is CASMGRPNTGELFF. CDR3 in DNA: TGTGCCAGCATGGGCAGGCCGAACACCGGGGAGCTGTTTTTT.

This chain joins TRBV7-9 and TRBJ1-2; D unclear. Germline loops: CDR1 SEHNR, CDR2 FQNEAQ (reference sequence). The CDR3 totals 16 residues. Trimming stripped 1 base from V and 2 bases from J, with 14 bases between. CDR3 coding DNA: TGTGCCAGCAGCTTAGTCCTACTCCTGCAGAACTATGGCTACACCTTC. It encodes CASSLVLLLQNYGYTF.

This chain joins TRBV27 and TRBJ2-1, with TRBD2 matching over 10 bases. V lost 2 bases and J lost 4; bases outside the gene matches: 11. Germline assignment: CDR1 MNHEY and CDR2 SMNVEV (reference sequence). This CDR3 is 18 amino acids long. The CDR3, as DNA: TGTGCCAGCAGTTTACTCCTTTTTGGTAGCGGGAGGTACAATGAGCAGTTCTTC. Encoded protein: CASSLLLFGSGRYNEQFF.

The CDR3 protein is CSARDLAGVMAYEQYF. CDR3 DNA: TGCAGTGCTAGAGACCTCGCGGGAGTGATGGCCTACGAGCAGTACTTC. The V and J genes are TRBV20-1 and TRBJ2-7, with 7 bases identical to TRBD2. The V gene end was trimmed by 0 bases and the J gene end by 2 bases; junction bases not matched to a gene: 10. CDR3 length: 16 residues. Germline V lookup: CDR1 DFQATT, CDR2 SNEGSKA (reference sequence).

This clonotype was counted only a few times. This sequence joins TRBV12-3 or TRBV12-4 and TRBJ1-2, with D uncertain. V was cut by 1 base and J by 7 bases, with 13 bases left in between. The CDR3 runs 14 residues. CDR3: CASSLESFSAGYTF. The CDR3 DNA sequence: TGTGCCAGCAGTTTAGAGAGTTTCTCGGCTGGCTACACCTTC.

This clonotype was seen a handful of times. The chain has TRBV27 and TRBJ2-7; no reliable D call. Germline V CDR1 and CDR2: MNHEY, SMNVEV (reference sequence). V was clipped by 1 base and J by 3 bases, with 7 bases between them. This CDR3 region has 13 residues. The CDR3, as DNA: TGTGCCAGCAGTTTATATGCGAACTACGAGCAGTACTTC. Encoded protein: CASSLYANYEQYF.

This clonotype was observed many times. The chain has TRBV12-3 or TRBV12-4 and TRBJ2-3; a weak D match, TRBD1 (6 bases). V lost 3 bases and J 4 bases, leaving 11 bases between the germline ends. The CDR3 runs to 14 residues. The CDR3 DNA sequence: TGTGCCAGCAGTTTCAGGGGTCACCCAGATACGCAGTATTTT. It specifies CASSFRGHPDTQYF.

This clonotype has only a few counts. The chain is built from TRBV10-3 and TRBJ2-5; no clear D gene. V was trimmed by 2 bases and J by 2 bases, leaving 12 bases between them. CDR1 and CDR2 from the germline V gene are ENHRY and SYGVKD. This CDR3 has 15 amino acids. For the CDR3, the DNA is TGTGCCATCAGTGAGCTCGGACCGGAGCAAGAGACCCAGTACTTC. Encoded protein: CAISELGPEQETQYF.

Only a few counts were recorded for this clonotype. The rearrangement uses TRBV9 and TRBJ2-2, with TRBD2 matching over 8 bases. Germline assignment: CDR1 SGDLS and CDR2 YYNGEE. V gave up 0 bases and J gave up 5 bases; unmatched junction bases: 9. The CDR3 runs to 17 residues. The CDR3 nucleotides are TGTGCCAGCAGCGTAGGTGGACTAGCCGTGACGACCGGGGAGCTGTTTTTT. Translated: CASSVGGLAVTTGELFF.

This clonotype was seen only a few times. The gene calls are TRBV20-1 and TRBJ1-4, with TRBD1 as a possible D gene (5 bases). Trimming removed 3 bases at V and 2 bases at J, with 13 bases between. Germline CDR1 is DFQATT and CDR2 is SNEGSKA (reference sequence). This CDR3 spans 15 amino acids. This CDR3 reads CSASTGEGTNEKLFF. The CDR3 nucleotides are TGCAGTGCTAGTACGGGGGAGGGGACTAATGAAAAACTGTTTTTT.